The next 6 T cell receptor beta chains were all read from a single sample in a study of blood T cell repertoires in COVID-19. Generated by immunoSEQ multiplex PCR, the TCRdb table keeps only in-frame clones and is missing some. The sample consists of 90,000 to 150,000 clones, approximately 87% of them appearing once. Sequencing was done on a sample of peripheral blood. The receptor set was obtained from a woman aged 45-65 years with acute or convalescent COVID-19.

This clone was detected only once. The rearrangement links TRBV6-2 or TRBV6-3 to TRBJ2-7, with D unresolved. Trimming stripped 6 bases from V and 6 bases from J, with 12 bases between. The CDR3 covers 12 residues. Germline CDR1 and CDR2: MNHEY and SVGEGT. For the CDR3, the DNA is TGTGCCAGCAGCCGGCGAGTAGCCGAGCAGTACTTC. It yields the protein CASSRRVAEQYF.

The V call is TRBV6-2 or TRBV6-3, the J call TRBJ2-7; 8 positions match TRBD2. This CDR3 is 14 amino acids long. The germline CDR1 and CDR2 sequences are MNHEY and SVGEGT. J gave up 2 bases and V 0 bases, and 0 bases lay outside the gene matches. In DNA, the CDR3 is TGTGCCAGCAGTTACTCGGGACTAGCCTACGAGCAGTACTTC. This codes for CASSYSGLAYEQYF.

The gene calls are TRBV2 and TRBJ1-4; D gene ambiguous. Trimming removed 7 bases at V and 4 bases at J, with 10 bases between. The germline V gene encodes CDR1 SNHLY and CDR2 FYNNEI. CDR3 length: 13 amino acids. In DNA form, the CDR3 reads TGTGCCAGCAACTATCAAATTAATGAAAAACTGTTTTTT. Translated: CASNYQINEKLFF.

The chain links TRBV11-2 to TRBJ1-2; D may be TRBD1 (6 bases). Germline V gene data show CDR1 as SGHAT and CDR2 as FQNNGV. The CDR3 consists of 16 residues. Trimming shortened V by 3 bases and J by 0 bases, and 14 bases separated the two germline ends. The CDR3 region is CASSLAQGLANYGYTF. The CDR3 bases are TGTGCCAGCAGCTTGGCACAGGGCTTAGCTAACTATGGCTACACCTTC.

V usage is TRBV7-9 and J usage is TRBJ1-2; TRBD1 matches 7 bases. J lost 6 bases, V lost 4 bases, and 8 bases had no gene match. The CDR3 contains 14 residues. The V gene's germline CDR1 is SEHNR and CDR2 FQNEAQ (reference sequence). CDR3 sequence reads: CASSSKAGGNGYTF. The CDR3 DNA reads TGTGCCAGCAGCTCGAAAGCAGGGGGAAATGGCTACACCTTC.

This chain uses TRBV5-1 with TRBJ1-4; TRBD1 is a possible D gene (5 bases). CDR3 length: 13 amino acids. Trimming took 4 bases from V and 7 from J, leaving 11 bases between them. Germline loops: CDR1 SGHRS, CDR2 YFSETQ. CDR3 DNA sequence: TGCGCCAGCAGCCGCAGCGGGGCTGAAAAACTGTTTTTT. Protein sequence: CASSRSGAEKLFF.